This TCR beta chain was recovered during a study of siplizumab effects on memory and regulatory T cells. Here immunoSEQ multiplex PCR was the method, and the copy in TCRdb shows in-frame clones only, minus some. The sample includes tens of thousands of clones, approximately 95% seen only once; the top ten take around two fifths. In germline, CDR1 is SEHNR, CDR2 FQNEAQ (reference sequence). There are 14 residues in the CDR3. Trimming removed 5 bases at V and 1 base at J, with 8 bases between. This clonotype was sampled from a human donor in good health. Material: CD8+ T cells sorted from blood. The chain couples TRBV7-9 to TRBJ2-2; D gene uncertain. The CDR3 nucleotides are TGTGCCAGCAGCGCTCACCAGAACACCGGGGAGCTGTTTTTT. Its protein is CASSAHQNTGELFF.